This T cell receptor beta chain appears in the sequencing data of a study of T cells expressing NK-cell markers. TCRdb re-called the 5' RACE reads and catalogs CDR3 proteins one per entry, DNA excluded. The sample's table shows 150,000 to 200,000 distinct CDR3 sequences. Input material: blood T cells: a sorted CD56 or NKG2C T cell subset, CD4+ or CD8+ T cells, or bulk PBMC T cells (not recorded which). The receptor comes from a man aged 18-69 years in good health.

CDR3 sequence reads: CASSLAVAPWKLFF. This sequence joins TRBV12-3 or TRBV12-4 and TRBJ2-2. The length of the CDR3 is 14 residues.